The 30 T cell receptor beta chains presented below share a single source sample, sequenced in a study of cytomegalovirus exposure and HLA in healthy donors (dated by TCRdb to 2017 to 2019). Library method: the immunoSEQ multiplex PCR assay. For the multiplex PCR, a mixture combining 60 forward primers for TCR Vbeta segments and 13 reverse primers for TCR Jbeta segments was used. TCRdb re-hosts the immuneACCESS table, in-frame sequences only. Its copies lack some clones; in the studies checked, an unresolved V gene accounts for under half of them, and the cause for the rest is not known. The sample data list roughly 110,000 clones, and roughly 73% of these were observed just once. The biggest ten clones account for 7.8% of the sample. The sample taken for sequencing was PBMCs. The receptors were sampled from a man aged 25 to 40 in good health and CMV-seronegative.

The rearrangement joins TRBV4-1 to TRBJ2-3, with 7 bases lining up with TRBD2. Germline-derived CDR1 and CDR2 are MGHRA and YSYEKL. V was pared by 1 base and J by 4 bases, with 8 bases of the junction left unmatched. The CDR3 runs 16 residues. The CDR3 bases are TGCGCCAGCAGCCAAGTGGTGGGAGGGCGGGCAGATACGCAGTATTTT. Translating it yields CASSQVVGGRADTQYF.

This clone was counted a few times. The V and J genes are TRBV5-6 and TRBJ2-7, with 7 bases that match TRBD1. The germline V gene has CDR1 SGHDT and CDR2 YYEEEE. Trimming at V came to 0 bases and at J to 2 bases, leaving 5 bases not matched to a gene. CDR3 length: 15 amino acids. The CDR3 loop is CASSLAGTVAYEQYF. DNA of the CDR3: TGTGCCAGCAGCTTGGCCGGGACAGTGGCCTACGAGCAGTACTTC.

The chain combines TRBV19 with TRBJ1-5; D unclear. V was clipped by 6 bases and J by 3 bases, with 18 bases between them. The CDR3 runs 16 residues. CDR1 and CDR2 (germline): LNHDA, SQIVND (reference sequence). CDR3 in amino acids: CASRAGSGFNNQPQHF. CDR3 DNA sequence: TGTGCCAGTAGGGCAGGATCCGGTTTTAACAATCAGCCCCAGCATTTT. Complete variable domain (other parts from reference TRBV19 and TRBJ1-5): DGGITQSPKYLFRKEGQNVTLSCEQNLNHDAMYWYRQDPGQGLRLIYYSQIVNDFQKGDIAEGYSVSREKKESFPLTVTSAQKNPTAFYLCASRAGSGFNNQPQHFGDGTRLSIL.

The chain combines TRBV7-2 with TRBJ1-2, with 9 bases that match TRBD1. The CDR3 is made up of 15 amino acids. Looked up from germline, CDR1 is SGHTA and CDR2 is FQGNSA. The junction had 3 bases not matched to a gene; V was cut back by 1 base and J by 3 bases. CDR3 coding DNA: TGTGCCAGCAGCTTAGGGACAGGGGCCCACTATGGCTACACCTTC. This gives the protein CASSLGTGAHYGYTF. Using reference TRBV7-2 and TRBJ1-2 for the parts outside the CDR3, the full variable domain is GAGVSQSPSNKVTEKGKDVELRCDPISGHTALYWYRQSLGQGLEFLIYFQGNSAPDKSGLPSDRFSAERTGGSVSTLTIQRTQQEDSAVYLCASSLGTGAHYGYTFGSGTRLTVV.

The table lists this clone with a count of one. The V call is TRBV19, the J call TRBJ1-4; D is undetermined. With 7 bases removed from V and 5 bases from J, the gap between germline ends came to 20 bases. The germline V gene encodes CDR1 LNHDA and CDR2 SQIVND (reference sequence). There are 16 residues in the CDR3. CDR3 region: CASTLYGRPLNEKLFF. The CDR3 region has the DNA TGTGCCAGTACCTTATATGGGAGGCCGCTCAATGAAAAACTGTTTTTT.

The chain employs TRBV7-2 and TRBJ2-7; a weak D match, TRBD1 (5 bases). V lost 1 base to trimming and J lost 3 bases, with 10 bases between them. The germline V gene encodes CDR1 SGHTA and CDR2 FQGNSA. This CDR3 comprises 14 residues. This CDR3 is CASSLGGASYEQYF. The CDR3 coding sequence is TGTGCCAGCAGCTTAGGTGGGGCTAGCTACGAGCAGTACTTC.

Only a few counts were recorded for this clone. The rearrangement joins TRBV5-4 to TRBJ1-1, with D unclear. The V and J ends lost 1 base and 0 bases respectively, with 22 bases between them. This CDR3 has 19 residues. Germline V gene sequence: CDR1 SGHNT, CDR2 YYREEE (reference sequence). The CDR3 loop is CASSLSRQTFPEMNTEAFF. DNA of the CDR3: TGTGCCAGCAGCTTGTCCCGCCAGACATTCCCGGAAATGAACACTGAAGCTTTCTTT.

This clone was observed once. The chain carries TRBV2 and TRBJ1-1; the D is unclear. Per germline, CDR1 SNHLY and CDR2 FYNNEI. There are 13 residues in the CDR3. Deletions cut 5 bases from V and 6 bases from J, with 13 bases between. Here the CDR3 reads CASSPDYTSEAFF. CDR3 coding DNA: TGTGCCAGCAGTCCTGACTACACCTCTGAAGCTTTCTTT.

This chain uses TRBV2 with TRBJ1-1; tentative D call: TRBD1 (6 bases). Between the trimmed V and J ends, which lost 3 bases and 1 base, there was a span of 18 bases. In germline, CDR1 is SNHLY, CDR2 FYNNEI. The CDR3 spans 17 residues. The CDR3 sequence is CASSEGWGGRTNTEAFF. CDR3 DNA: TGTGCCAGCAGTGAGGGCTGGGGGGGGCGGACGAACACTGAAGCTTTCTTT.

CDR3 in amino acids: CASSQHKAGGTYEQYF. The CDR3 coding sequence is TGCGCCAGCAGCCAGCACAAAGCGGGAGGGACATACGAGCAGTACTTC. The V gene is TRBV4-1, the J gene TRBJ2-5; 10 nucleotides agree with TRBD2. The J call may be mistaken, given a closer DNA end match to TRBJ2-7. The CDR3 loop spans 16 amino acids. Germline V gene data show CDR1 as MGHRA and CDR2 as YSYEKL.

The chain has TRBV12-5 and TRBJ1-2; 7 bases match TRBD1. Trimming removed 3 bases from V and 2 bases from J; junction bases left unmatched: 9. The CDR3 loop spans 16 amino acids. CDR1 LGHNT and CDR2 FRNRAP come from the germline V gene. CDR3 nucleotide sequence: TGTGCTAGTGGTTTCCTCGAGGACAGGATGAACTATGGCTACACCTTC. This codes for CASGFLEDRMNYGYTF.

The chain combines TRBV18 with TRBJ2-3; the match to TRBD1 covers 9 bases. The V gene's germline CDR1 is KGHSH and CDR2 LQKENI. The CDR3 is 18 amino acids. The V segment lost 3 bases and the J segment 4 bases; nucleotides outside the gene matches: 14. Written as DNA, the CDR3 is TGTGCCAGCTCACCGGGACAGGGTGGCCTTCTCGGCGCAGATACGCAGTATTTT. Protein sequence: CASSPGQGGLLGADTQYF.

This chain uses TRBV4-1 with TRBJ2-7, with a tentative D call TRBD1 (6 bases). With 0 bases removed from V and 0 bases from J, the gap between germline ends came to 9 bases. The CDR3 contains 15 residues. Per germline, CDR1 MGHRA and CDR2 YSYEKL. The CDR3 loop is CASSQEDSSSYEQYF. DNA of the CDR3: TGCGCCAGCAGCCAAGAGGACAGTAGCTCCTACGAGCAGTACTTC.

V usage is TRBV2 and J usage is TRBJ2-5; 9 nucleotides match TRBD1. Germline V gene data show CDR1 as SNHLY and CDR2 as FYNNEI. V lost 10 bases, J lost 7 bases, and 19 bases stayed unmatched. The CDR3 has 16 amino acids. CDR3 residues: CATTLLAGTGKGTQYF. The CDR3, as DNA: TGTGCCACCACCCTTCTCGCCGGGACAGGGAAAGGGACCCAGTACTTC.

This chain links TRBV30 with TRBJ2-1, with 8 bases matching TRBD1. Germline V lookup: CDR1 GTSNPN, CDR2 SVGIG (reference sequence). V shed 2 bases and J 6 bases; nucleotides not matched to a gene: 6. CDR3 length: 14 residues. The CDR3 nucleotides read TGTGCCTGGAGTCGGGACAGGACTTCCAATGAGCAGTTCTTC. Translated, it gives CAWSRDRTSNEQFF.

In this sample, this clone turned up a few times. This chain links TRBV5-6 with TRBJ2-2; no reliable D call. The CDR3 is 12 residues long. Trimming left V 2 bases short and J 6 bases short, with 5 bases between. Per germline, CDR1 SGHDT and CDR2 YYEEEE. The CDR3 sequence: CASSFAAGELFF. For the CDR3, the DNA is TGTGCCAGCAGCTTCGCGGCCGGGGAGCTGTTTTTT.

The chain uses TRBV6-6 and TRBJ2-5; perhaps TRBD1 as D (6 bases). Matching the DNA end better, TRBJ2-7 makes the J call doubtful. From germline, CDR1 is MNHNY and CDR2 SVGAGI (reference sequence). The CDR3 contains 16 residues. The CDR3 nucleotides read TGTGCCAGCAGTTACGGGGTCCGGACAGATCAATACGAGCAGTACTTC. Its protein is CASSYGVRTDQYEQYF.

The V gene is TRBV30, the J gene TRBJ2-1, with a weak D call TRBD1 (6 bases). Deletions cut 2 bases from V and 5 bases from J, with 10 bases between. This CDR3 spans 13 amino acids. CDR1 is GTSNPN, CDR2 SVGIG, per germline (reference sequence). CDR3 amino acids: CAWSSGTNNEQFF. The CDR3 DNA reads TGTGCCTGGAGTTCCGGGACAAACAATGAGCAGTTCTTC.

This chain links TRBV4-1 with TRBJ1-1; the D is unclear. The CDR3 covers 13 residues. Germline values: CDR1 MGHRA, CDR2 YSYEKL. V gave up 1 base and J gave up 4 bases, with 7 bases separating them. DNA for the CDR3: TGCGCCAGCAGCCAAGTAAAGAGCACTGAAGCTTTCTTT. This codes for CASSQVKSTEAFF.

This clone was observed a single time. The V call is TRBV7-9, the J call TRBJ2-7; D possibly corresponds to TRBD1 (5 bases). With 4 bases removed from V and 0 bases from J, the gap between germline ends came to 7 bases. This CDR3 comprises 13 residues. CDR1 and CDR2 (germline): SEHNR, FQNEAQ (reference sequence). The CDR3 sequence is CASSSDNSYEQYF. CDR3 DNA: TGTGCCAGCAGCTCGGACAACTCCTACGAGCAGTACTTC.

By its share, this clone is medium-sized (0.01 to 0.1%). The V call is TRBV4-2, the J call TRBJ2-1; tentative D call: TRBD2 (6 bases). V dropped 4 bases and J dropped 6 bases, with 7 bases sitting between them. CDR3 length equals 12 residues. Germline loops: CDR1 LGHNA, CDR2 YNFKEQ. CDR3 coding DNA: TGTGCCAGCAGCCTGGGGGGCAATGAGCAGTTCTTC. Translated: CASSLGGNEQFF.

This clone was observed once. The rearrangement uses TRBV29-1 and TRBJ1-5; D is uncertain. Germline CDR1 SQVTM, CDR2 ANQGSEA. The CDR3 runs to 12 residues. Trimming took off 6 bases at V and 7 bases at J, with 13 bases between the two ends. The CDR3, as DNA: TGCAGCGTCGGGGATTCGGGACAGCCCCAGCATTTT. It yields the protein CSVGDSGQPQHF.

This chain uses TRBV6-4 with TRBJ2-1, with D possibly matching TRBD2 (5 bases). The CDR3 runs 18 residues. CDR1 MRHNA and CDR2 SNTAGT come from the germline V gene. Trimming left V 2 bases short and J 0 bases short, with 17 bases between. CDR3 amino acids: CASSDPTGGSSSYNEQFF. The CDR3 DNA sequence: TGTGCCAGCAGTGACCCCACTGGCGGGTCTAGCTCCTACAATGAGCAGTTCTTC.

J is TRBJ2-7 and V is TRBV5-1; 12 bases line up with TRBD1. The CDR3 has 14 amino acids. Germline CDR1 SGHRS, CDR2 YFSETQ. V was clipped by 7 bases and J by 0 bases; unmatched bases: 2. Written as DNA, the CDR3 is TGCGCCAGCCGGGACAGGGGGCTCTCCTACGAGCAGTACTTC. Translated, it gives CASRDRGLSYEQYF.

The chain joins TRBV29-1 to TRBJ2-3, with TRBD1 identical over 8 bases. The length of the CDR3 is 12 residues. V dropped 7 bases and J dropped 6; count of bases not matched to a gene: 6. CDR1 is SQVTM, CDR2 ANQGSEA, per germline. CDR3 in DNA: TGCAGCGGGGGGACAGGCGGGGATACGCAGTATTTT. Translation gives CSGGTGGDTQYF.

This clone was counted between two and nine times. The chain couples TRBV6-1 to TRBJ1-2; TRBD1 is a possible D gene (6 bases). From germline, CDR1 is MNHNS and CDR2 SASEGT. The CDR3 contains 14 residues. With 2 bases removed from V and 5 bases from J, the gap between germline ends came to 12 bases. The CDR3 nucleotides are TGTGCCAGCAGTGAATTGGGAAGGGGGTATGGCTACACCTTC. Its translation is CASSELGRGYGYTF.

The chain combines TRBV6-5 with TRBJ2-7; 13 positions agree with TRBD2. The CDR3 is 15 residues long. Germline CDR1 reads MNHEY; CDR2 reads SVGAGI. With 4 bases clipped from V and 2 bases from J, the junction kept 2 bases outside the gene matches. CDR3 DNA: TGTGCCAGCAGTTTAGGACTAGCGGGAGCCTACGAGCAGTACTTC. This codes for CASSLGLAGAYEQYF.

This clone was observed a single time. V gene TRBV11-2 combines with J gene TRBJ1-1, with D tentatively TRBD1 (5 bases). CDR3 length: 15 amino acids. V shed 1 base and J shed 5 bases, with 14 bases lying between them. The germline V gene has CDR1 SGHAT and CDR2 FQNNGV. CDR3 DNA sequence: TGTGCCAGCAGCTTAGTTGGGGGGATAAGGACTGAAGCTTTCTTT. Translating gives CASSLVGGIRTEAFF.

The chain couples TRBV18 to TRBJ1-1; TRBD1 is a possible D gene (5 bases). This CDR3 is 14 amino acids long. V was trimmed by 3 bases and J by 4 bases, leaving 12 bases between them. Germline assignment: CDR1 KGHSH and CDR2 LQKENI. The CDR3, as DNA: TGTGCCAGCTCACCTCCGGGGGAAGCCACTGAAGCTTTCTTT. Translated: CASSPPGEATEAFF. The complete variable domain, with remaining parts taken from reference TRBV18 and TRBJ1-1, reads NAGVMQNPRHLVRRRGQEARLRCSPMKGHSHVYWYRQLPEEGLKFMVYLQKENIIDESGMPKERFSAEFPKEGPSILRIQQVVRGDSAAYFCASSPPGEATEAFFGQGTRLTVV.

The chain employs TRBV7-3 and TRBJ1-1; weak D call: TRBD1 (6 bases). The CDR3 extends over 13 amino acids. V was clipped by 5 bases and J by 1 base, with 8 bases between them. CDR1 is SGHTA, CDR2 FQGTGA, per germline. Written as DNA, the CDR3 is TGTGCCAGCAGCACGGACAGGAACACTGAAGCTTTCTTT. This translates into CASSTDRNTEAFF.